Listed below are T cell receptor beta chains from one sample, sequenced in a study of T-cell memory formation after mild COVID-19. TCRdb re-called the 5' RACE reads through MiXCR, storing one row per CDR3 protein. The repertoire holds a few hundred thousand distinct CDR3 sequences, about 17% seen once, with 20% to 25% in the top ten. The sample consisted of PBMCs or a T cell subset sorted from them (not recorded which). The receptor set was obtained from a man between 18 and 29 years old who had mild COVID-19 (a few samples of this study predate the infection). Cell type and time point are not known. CDR3s include the opening cysteine and the closing phenylalanine or tryptophan. Each record gives: J gene, clone size, V gene, D gene, CDR3 DNA, CDR3 protein. A D gene is named only where the DNA matches it firmly. Some rows mark clone size as missing; the rest say once, few, many or name a class of expanded clone.

TRBJ1-2 few TRBV7-2 NA TGTGCCGGCGGGGCACCTGCTGAGATGAGCTACACCTTC CAGGAPAEMSYTF
TRBJ2-5 NA TRBV12-3/TRBV12-4 NA TGTGCCAGCAGTTTGGGCGCTGGGCGGGGCCCCGGTGGCCAGTACTTC CASSLGAGRGPGGQYF
TRBJ1-5 few TRBV14 NA TGTGCCAGCAGCCAAGGGACAGATCAGCCCCAGCATTTT CASSQGTDQPQHF
TRBJ2-7 few TRBV29-1 NA TGCAGCGTTGAAAGCGGACCCGAGCAGTACTTC CSVESGPEQYF
TRBJ2-3 NA TRBV7-2 TRBD2 TGTGCCAGCAGCGCCCGGACTAGCGGCACAGATACGCAGTATTTT CASSARTSGTDTQYF
TRBJ1-1 NA TRBV2 NA TGTGCCAGCAGTATAGACAGGTTGAACACTGAAGCTTTCTTT CASSIDRLNTEAFF
TRBJ2-5 few TRBV19 NA TGTGCCAGTAGTATACGGGGTCGAGAGACCCAGTACTTC CASSIRGRETQYF
TRBJ1-5 few TRBV7-6 TRBD1 TGTGCCAGCAGCGTAGGGGGCGTCGGTCAGCCCCAGCATTTT CASSVGGVGQPQHF
TRBJ2-7 NA TRBV3-1 TRBD1 TGTGCCAGCAGCCAAGATGGGACAGGGTTCTACGAGCAGTACTTC CASSQDGTGFYEQYF
TRBJ2-7 NA TRBV3-1 NA TGTGCCAGCAGCCAAGTCCTCTACGAGCAGTACTTC CASSQVLYEQYF
TRBJ2-2 few TRBV12-3/TRBV12-4 NA TGTGCCAGCACCGCCACAGCGGGTGGCGGGGAGCTGTTTTTT CASTATAGGGELFF
TRBJ1-1 NA TRBV4-1 TRBD1 TGCGCCAGCAGCCAAGATTTGGGGACAGGGGCCGTCACTGAAGCTTTCTTT CASSQDLGTGAVTEAFF
TRBJ1-2 NA TRBV5-1 NA TGCGCCAGCAGCGAGAGAAACTATGGCTACACCTTC CASSERNYGYTF